What follows are 19 T cell receptor beta chains derived from one specimen sequenced in a study of cytomegalovirus exposure and HLA in healthy donors. PCR used 60 Vbeta primers and 13 Jbeta primers. Sequenced by immunoSEQ multiplex PCR; TCRdb stores in-frame clones only, minus some. Listed are tens of thousands of clones; 3.5% to 4.5% falls within the top ten. Sequencing was performed on PBMCs. The receptors come from a man between 18 and 29 years old in good health and CMV-seropositive.

The rearrangement joins TRBV7-2 to TRBJ2-5, with 7 bases aligning to TRBD1. Gene TRBJ2-7 matches the end of the DNA better, so the J call may be wrong. The CDR3 is made up of 12 amino acids. The V gene's germline CDR1 is SGHTA and CDR2 FQGNSA. The CDR3 nucleotides read TGTGCCAGCAGCTTCAGACAGGGCGAGCAGTACTTC. Translated: CASSFRQGEQYF.

The genes are TRBV5-1 and TRBJ2-7; D call uncertain. Germline V gene sequence: CDR1 SGHRS, CDR2 YFSETQ. The ends were cut back, 3 bases at V and 0 bases at J, with 4 bases in the middle. The CDR3 has 12 residues. CDR3 loop: CASSSYSYEQYF. CDR3 nucleotide sequence: TGCGCCAGCAGCTCCTACTCCTACGAGCAGTACTTC.

V usage is TRBV28 and J usage is TRBJ1-2, with no clear D. Germline V gives CDR1 MDHEN, CDR2 SYDVKM. Trimming pared 5 bases from V and 8 bases from J, leaving 6 bases between. This CDR3 has 10 amino acids. The DNA of the CDR3 is TGTGCCAGCAGTCACGGGGGCTACACCTTC. Translating gives CASSHGGYTF.

The chain employs TRBV7-9 and TRBJ1-2, with TRBD1 matching 7 bases. The V segment lost 3 bases and the J segment 0 bases; nucleotides outside the gene matches: 4. Germline V gene sequence: CDR1 SEHNR, CDR2 FQNEAQ (reference sequence). This CDR3 has 15 residues. The CDR3: CASSFPGQPNYGYTF. In DNA form, the CDR3 reads TGTGCCAGCAGCTTCCCGGGACAGCCTAACTATGGCTACACCTTC.

The chain combines TRBV4-1 with TRBJ1-2; 11 bases align to TRBD1. This CDR3 spans 20 amino acids. The junction had 25 bases not matched to a gene; V was cut back by 4 bases and J by 9 bases. The germline V gene encodes CDR1 MGHRA and CDR2 YSYEKL. CDR3 region: CASSLDLYLLRTGGLSSYTF. DNA for the CDR3: TGCGCCAGCAGCCTGGACCTGTATCTCCTCCGGACAGGGGGCCTATCGAGCTACACCTTC.

This chain connects TRBV19 to TRBJ2-2; maybe TRBD1 (5 bases). CDR1 is LNHDA, CDR2 SQIVND, per germline (reference sequence). Trimming took off 3 bases at V and 4 bases at J, with 15 bases between the two ends. This CDR3 comprises 16 residues. Here the CDR3 DNA reads TGTGCCAGTAGTATCTTTCCCCAGGGTGGCACCGGGGAGCTGTTTTTT. This encodes CASSIFPQGGTGELFF.

V usage is TRBV9 and J usage is TRBJ2-3, with 10 bases identical to TRBD2. With V trimmed by 0 bases and J by 3 bases, 13 bases remained unmatched. The CDR3 contains 19 residues. Germline assignment: CDR1 SGDLS and CDR2 YYNGEE. CDR3 in amino acids: CASSVGEGTSEVWTDTQYF. Written as DNA, the CDR3 is TGTGCCAGCAGCGTAGGGGAAGGGACTAGCGAGGTTTGGACAGATACGCAGTATTTT.

The gene calls are TRBV6-6 and TRBJ2-2; 7 bases agree with TRBD1. V shed 10 bases and J 3 bases; nucleotides not matched to a gene: 5. Germline CDR1 is MNHNY and CDR2 is SVGAGI (reference sequence). The CDR3 has 13 amino acids. The CDR3 DNA is TGTGCCAACTCGGGGACAGACACCGGGGAGCTGTTTTTT. This encodes CANSGTDTGELFF.

The V call is TRBV6-5, the J call TRBJ2-2; 8 bases match TRBD1. Losses at the gene ends were 5 bases for V and 4 bases for J; bases not matched to a gene: 6. From germline, CDR1 is MNHEY and CDR2 SVGAGI. The CDR3 is made up of 15 amino acids. CDR3 amino acids: CASSPDRGLTGELFF. For the CDR3, the DNA is TGTGCCAGCAGTCCAGACAGGGGCCTCACCGGGGAGCTGTTTTTT.

This sequence joins TRBV7-8 and TRBJ2-7; TRBD1 agrees at 11 bases. CDR3 length equals 14 residues. Trimming cost V 3 bases and J 7 bases; bases outside gene matches: 5. Germline CDR1 reads SGHVS; CDR2 reads FQNEAQ. CDR3 coding DNA: TGTGCCAGCAGCTTGGGACAGGGGGTCCGAGAGCAGTACTTC. It translates to CASSLGQGVREQYF.

The chain joins TRBV11-2 to TRBJ1-1; tentative D call: TRBD1 (5 bases). The germline CDR1 and CDR2 sequences are SGHAT and FQNNGV. The ends were cut back, 8 bases at V and 4 bases at J, with 17 bases in the middle. The CDR3 is 14 amino acids. CDR3 nucleotides: TGTGCCAGCGGAGTGGGCGGGACGACCACTGAAGCTTTCTTT. Protein product: CASGVGGTTTEAFF.

The V call is TRBV20-1, the J call TRBJ2-7; perhaps TRBD1 as D (6 bases). The CDR3 sequence is 11 residues long. Trimming pared 5 bases from V and 2 bases from J, leaving 7 bases between. CDR1 and CDR2 from the germline V gene are DFQATT and SNEGSKA (reference sequence). This CDR3 is CSAGGPYEQYF. The CDR3 DNA reads TGCAGTGCTGGGGGCCCCTACGAGCAGTACTTC.

The chain joins TRBV19 to TRBJ1-4; no clear D gene. Between the trimmed V and J ends, which lost 5 bases and 0 bases, there was a span of 10 bases. This CDR3 has 15 residues. Germline CDR1 reads LNHDA; CDR2 reads SQIVND (reference sequence). The DNA for the CDR3 is TGTGCCAGTAGTGCCTACAGCCCAACTAATGAAAAACTGTTTTTT. Its translation is CASSAYSPTNEKLFF.

Points on this clone: One junction end does not reproduce the germline sequence, and a read error may be involved. The chain has TRBV5-1 and TRBJ1-6; TRBD1 might be the D (5 bases). The CDR3 sequence is 16 residues long. Germline CDR1 SGHRS, CDR2 YFSETQ. The CDR3 region is CASSLAGVSYNSPLYF. CDR3 nucleotide sequence: TGCGCCAGCAGCTTGGCGGGGGTCTCCTATAATTCACCCCTCTACTTT.

The chain joins TRBV19 to TRBJ1-6; D remains unclear. The CDR3 totals 14 residues. Germline assignment: CDR1 LNHDA and CDR2 SQIVND (reference sequence). The V and J ends lost 7 bases and 7 bases respectively, with 14 bases between them. The CDR3 nucleotides read TGTGCCAGTACACCCCGCCTGGAGAATTCACCCCTCCACTTT. It specifies CASTPRLENSPLHF.

V gene TRBV28 combines with J gene TRBJ1-4; D not resolved. The CDR3 is 11 amino acids. Germline V gene sequence: CDR1 MDHEN, CDR2 SYDVKM. V was clipped by 5 bases and J by 6 bases, with 4 bases between them. The CDR3 sequence: CASSPYEKLFF. The CDR3 coding sequence is TGTGCCAGCAGTCCCTATGAAAAACTGTTTTTT.

The rearrangement joins TRBV19 to TRBJ1-5, with TRBD1 matching over 9 bases. CDR1 and CDR2 from the germline V gene are LNHDA and SQIVND (reference sequence). Losses at the gene ends were 5 bases for V and 4 bases for J; bases not matched to a gene: 6. The CDR3 extends over 15 amino acids. The CDR3, as DNA: TGTGCCAGTAGTGTGGGACAGGGCTATAATCAGCCCCAGCATTTT. It specifies CASSVGQGYNQPQHF.

The chain is built from TRBV28 and TRBJ1-2; D gene uncertain. Germline CDR1 reads MDHEN; CDR2 reads SYDVKM. The CDR3 is 13 amino acids. Trimming removed 2 bases from V and 2 bases from J, with 6 bases in between. The CDR3 protein is CASSLPTNYGYTF. CDR3 nucleotide sequence: TGTGCCAGCAGTTTACCGACAAACTATGGCTACACCTTC.

The chain combines TRBV28 with TRBJ1-3, with no clear D. CDR3 length: 13 amino acids. Trimming took off 10 bases at V and 0 bases at J, with 10 bases between the two ends. Germline values: CDR1 MDHEN, CDR2 SYDVKM. CDR3 coding DNA: TGTGCCATCGTCCAGTTCTCTGGAAACACCATATATTTT. This sequence encodes CAIVQFSGNTIYF.